Listed here are 9 T cell receptor beta chains from one sample, sequenced in a study of cytomegalovirus exposure and HLA in healthy donors. Amplification used 60 Vbeta primers and 13 Jbeta primers. TCRdb keeps only in-frame clones here, not all; method: immunoSEQ multiplex PCR. The table shows about 110,000 clones, with roughly 82% occurring only once. The sample consisted of PBMCs. Receptors were obtained from a man in his thirties or forties in good health and CMV-seropositive.

The table lists this clone with a few counts. CDR3 DNA: TGTGCCAGCTGGGGGGCACAGGGGGTGACAACTGAAGCTTTCTTT. As protein: CASWGAQGVTTEAFF. The V call is TRBV6-5, the J call TRBJ1-1, with 8 bases matching TRBD1. Germline V gene lookup returns CDR1 MNHEY and CDR2 SVGAGI. Trimming at V came to 8 bases and at J to 5 bases, leaving 13 bases not matched to a gene. This CDR3 is built from 15 residues.

CDR3 nucleotides: TGTGCCAGCAGCTTGGCACACGATGGCTACACCTTC. It specifies CASSLAHDGYTF. V gene TRBV5-6 combines with J gene TRBJ1-2; D unclear. This CDR3 comprises 12 residues. V was cut by 0 bases and J by 6 bases, with 6 bases left in between. From germline, CDR1 is SGHDT and CDR2 YYEEEE.

This clone was picked up one time. The rearrangement joins TRBV5-4 to TRBJ2-2; D call uncertain. V gave up 0 bases and J gave up 5 bases, with 8 bases separating them. Germline CDR1 is SGHNT and CDR2 is YYREEE (reference sequence). The CDR3 runs to 14 residues. DNA of the CDR3: TGTGCCAGCAGCTTGGCCCAAATTACCGGGGAGCTGTTTTTT. Translation: CASSLAQITGELFF.

Notes on this clone: One end of the junction varies from germline; a read error may be responsible. This sample also contains other DNA sequences that code for the same CDR3. This chain uses TRBV7-2 with TRBJ1-1; D may be TRBD1 (6 bases). CDR3 length: 14 residues. Per germline, CDR1 SGHTA and CDR2 FQGNSA. CDR3 sequence (DNA): TGTGCCAGCAGCTTAGGCACAGGGTACACCGAAGCTTTCTTT. It is translated as CASSLGTGYTEAFF. Looking up the rest from reference TRBV7-2 and TRBJ1-1 gives the full variable domain: GAGVSQSPSNKVTEKGKDVELRCDPISGHTALYWYRQSLGQGLEFLIYFQGNSAPDKSGLPSDRFSAERTGGSVSTLTIQRTQQEDSAVYLCASSLGTGYTEAFFGQGTRLTVV.

In DNA form, the CDR3 reads TGTGCCAGCAGCCCCTTGGGCACTTCTAGCACAGATACGCAGTATTTT. Residues: CASSPLGTSSTDTQYF. V gene TRBV4-2 combines with J gene TRBJ2-3; D call uncertain. This CDR3 spans 16 amino acids. Looked up from germline, CDR1 is LGHNA and CDR2 is YNFKEQ. V lost 4 bases to trimming and J lost 0 bases, with 14 bases between them.

V is TRBV5-1 and J is TRBJ2-3; D remains unclear. Per germline, CDR1 SGHRS and CDR2 YFSETQ. The CDR3 is 14 residues long. V was shortened by 0 bases and J by 6 bases, with 11 bases between the two germline ends. The CDR3 loop is CASSLAPNPDTQYF. The CDR3 region has the DNA TGCGCCAGCAGCTTGGCCCCTAATCCGGATACGCAGTATTTT.

V is TRBV25-1 and J is TRBJ1-6, with a weak D call TRBD1 (5 bases). V lost 3 bases and J lost 9, with 15 bases in between. The CDR3 totals 15 residues. Germline loops: CDR1 MGHDK, CDR2 SYGVNS. The CDR3 here is CASSEGVGGRSPLHF. For the CDR3, the DNA is TGTGCCAGCAGTGAGGGTGTCGGGGGACGTTCACCCCTCCACTTT.

The CDR3 sequence: CASSFFGGGANTGELFF. CDR3 bases: TGTGCCAGCAGCTTTTTTGGCGGGGGCGCGAACACCGGGGAGCTGTTTTTT. The chain uses TRBV5-6 and TRBJ2-2; possible D gene TRBD2, 7 bases. CDR1 and CDR2 (germline): SGHDT, YYEEEE. The CDR3 is 17 amino acids. V was pared by 2 bases and J by 0 bases, with 14 bases between. The variable domain in full, with the rest retrieved from reference TRBV5-6 and TRBJ2-2, is DAGVTQSPTHLIKTRGQQVTLRCSPKSGHDTVSWYQQALGQGPQFIFQYYEEEERQRGNFPDRFSGHQFPNYSSELNVNALLLGDSALYLCASSFFGGGANTGELFFGEGSRLTVL.

The rearrangement uses TRBV5-1 and TRBJ2-3; unclear D gene. Deletions cut 4 bases from V and 5 bases from J, with 8 bases between. CDR1 is SGHRS, CDR2 YFSETQ, per germline. The CDR3 totals 12 residues. The CDR3 is CASSLDQDTQYF. In nucleotides, the CDR3 is TGCGCCAGCAGCCTGGATCAAGATACGCAGTATTTT.